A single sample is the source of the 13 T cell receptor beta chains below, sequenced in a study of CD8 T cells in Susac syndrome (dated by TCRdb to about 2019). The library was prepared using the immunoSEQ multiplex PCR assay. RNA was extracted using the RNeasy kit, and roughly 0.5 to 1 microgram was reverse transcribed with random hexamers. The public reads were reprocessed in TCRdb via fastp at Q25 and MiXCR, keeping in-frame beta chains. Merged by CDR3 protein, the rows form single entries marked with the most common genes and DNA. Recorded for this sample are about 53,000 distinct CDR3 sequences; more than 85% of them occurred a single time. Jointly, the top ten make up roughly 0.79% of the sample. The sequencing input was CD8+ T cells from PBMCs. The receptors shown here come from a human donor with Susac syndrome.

The CDR3 here is CAWDRSYGYTF. For the CDR3, the DNA is TGTGCCTGGGACAGAAGCTATGGCTACACCTTC. This sequence joins TRBV30 and TRBJ1-2; tentative D call: TRBD1 (5 bases). Germline CDR1 GTSNPN, CDR2 SVGIG (reference sequence). V lost 5 bases, J lost 4 bases, and 8 bases lay in between. This CDR3 contains 11 residues.

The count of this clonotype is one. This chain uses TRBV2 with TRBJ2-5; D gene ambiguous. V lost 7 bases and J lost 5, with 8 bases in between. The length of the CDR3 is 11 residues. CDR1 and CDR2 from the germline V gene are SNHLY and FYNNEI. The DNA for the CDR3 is TGTGCCAGCATCCGAGCGGAGACCCAGTACTTC. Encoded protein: CASIRAETQYF.

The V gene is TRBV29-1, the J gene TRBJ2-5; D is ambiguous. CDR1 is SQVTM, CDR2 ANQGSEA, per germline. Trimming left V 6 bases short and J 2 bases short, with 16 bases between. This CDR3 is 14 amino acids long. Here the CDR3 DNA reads TGCAGCGTGCGCCGACATACGCAGCAAGAGACCCAGTACTTC. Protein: CSVRRHTQQETQYF. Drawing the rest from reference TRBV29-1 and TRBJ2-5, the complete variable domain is SAVISQKPSRDICQRGTSLTIQCQVDSQVTMMFWYRQQPGQSLTLIATANQGSEATYESGFVIDKFPISRPNLTFSTLTVSNMSPEDSSIYLCSVRRHTQQETQYFGPGTRLLVL.

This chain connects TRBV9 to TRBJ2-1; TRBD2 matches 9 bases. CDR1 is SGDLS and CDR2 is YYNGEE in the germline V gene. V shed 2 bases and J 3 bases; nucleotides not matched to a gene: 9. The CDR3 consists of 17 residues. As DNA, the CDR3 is TGTGCCAGCAGCGTTTTGGGAAGCGGGGGGAACTACAATGAGCAGTTCTTC. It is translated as CASSVLGSGGNYNEQFF.

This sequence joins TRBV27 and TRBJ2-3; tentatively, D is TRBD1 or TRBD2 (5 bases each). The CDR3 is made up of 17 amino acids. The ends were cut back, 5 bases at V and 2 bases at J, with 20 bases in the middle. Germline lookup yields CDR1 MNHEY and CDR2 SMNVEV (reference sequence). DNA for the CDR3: TGTGCCAGCAGTGCCTCCGGGACCATACGTCTCACAGATACGCAGTATTTT. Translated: CASSASGTIRLTDTQYF.

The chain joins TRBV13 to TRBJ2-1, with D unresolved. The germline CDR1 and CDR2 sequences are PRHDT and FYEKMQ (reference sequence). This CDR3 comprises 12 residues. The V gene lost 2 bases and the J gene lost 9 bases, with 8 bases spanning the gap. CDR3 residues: CASSLIPAEQFF. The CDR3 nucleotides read TGTGCCAGCAGCTTAATTCCGGCTGAGCAGTTCTTC.

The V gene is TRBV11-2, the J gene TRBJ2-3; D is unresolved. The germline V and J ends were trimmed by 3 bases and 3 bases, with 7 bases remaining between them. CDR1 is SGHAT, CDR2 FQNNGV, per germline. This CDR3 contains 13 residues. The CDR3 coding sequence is TGTGCCAGCAGCTTCTCCCGGACAGATACGCAGTATTTT. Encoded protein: CASSFSRTDTQYF.

The CDR3 nucleotides read TGTGCCTGGAGTGTCACTAGTTTCAATGAGCAGTTCTTC. Amino acids: CAWSVTSFNEQFF. The V gene is TRBV30, the J gene TRBJ2-1, with D perhaps TRBD2 (5 bases). Germline-derived CDR1 and CDR2 are GTSNPN and SVGIG (reference sequence). Trimming removed 0 bases at V and 6 bases at J, with 9 bases between. The CDR3 loop spans 13 amino acids.

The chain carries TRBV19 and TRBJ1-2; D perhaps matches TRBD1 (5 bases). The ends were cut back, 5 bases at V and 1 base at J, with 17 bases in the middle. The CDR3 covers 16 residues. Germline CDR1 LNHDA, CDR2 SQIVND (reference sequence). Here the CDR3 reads CASSPPGRGLNYGYTF. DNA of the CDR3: TGTGCCAGTAGTCCCCCGGGGAGGGGACTTAACTATGGCTACACCTTC.

Here the CDR3 DNA reads TGTGCCAGCAGCCAAGGATGGTGGGACAGAAGTATTCCTGAAAAACTGTTTTTT. This translates into CASSQGWWDRSIPEKLFF. This chain links TRBV3-1 with TRBJ1-4, with 7 bases that match TRBD1. Germline V CDR1 and CDR2: LGHDT, YNNKEL (reference sequence). Trimming removed 1 base from V and 7 bases from J; junction bases left unmatched: 15. The length of the CDR3 is 18 residues.

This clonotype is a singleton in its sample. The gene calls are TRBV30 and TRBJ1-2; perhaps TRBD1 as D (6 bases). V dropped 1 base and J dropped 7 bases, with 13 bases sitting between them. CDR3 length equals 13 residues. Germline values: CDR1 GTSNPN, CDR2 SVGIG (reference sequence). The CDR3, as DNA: TGTGCCTGGAGTGCTGACAGGCGGGGTGGCTACACCTTC. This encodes CAWSADRRGGYTF.

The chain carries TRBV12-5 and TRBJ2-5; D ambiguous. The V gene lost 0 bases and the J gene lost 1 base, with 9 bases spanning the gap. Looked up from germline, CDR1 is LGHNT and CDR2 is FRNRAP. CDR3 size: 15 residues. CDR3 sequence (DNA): TGTGCTAGTGGTTTGGTACCAACCTTCCAAGAGACCCAGTACTTC. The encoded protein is CASGLVPTFQETQYF. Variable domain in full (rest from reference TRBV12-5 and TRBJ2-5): DARVTQTPRHKVTEMGQEVTMRCQPILGHNTVFWYRQTMMQGLELLAYFRNRAPLDDSGMPKDRFSAEMPDATLATLKIQPSEPRDSAVYFCASGLVPTFQETQYFGPGTRLLVL.

Here the CDR3 DNA reads TGTGCCAGCAGCCAAGAAATGTGGGATGAGCAGTTCTTC. This translates into CASSQEMWDEQFF. The chain carries TRBV4-2 and TRBJ2-1; D is undetermined. The CDR3 sequence is 13 residues long. The germline V gene has CDR1 LGHNA and CDR2 YNFKEQ. V gave up 0 bases and J gave up 8 bases, with 8 bases separating them.